This T cell receptor (beta chain) was profiled in a study of blood T cells in healthy people across ages. Notes on the study in general: TCR beta diversity tracked closely with naive T cell percentage.

The CDR3 runs 15 residues. Germline values: CDR1 GTSNPN, CDR2 SVGIG (reference sequence). Concerning this clonotype itself: What it binds is unknown.

A second PCR of roughly 7 to 11 cycles used a sample-barcoded 5' primer and a J-beta primer mix. Template switching added a 12-random-nucleotide identifier to every cDNA molecule. TCRdb ran MiXCR on the 5' RACE reads and lists one entry per CDR3 protein. The sample includes 500,000 to 700,000 distinct CDR3 sequences, 25% to 35% of them seen just once. This receptor was obtained from a woman older than 75 in good health. The chain has TRBV30 and TRBJ2-1, with 11 bases matching TRBD2. The sequencing input was blood. As DNA, the CDR3 is TGTGCTGCTGGGGCTAGCGGGGGGATCGGAGAGACCCAGTTCTTC. This gives the protein CAAGASGGIGETQFF.